This T cell receptor beta chain was found in a study of radiotherapy plus CTLA-4 blockade in lung cancer (dated 2018 in TCRdb). In the study overall: Objective responses occurred in roughly 19% of enrolled patients, and about 33% achieved disease control.

Spanning cysteine to phenylalanine, the CDR3 consists of 16 amino acids. Only the CDR3 region is kept as DNA, spanning 48 bases read in frame from base 1. CDR1 and CDR2 were assigned from the germline V gene as SQVTM and ANQGSEA. At the junction V is shortened by 1 base and J by 3 bases; bases outside the gene matches: 5. This clone was observed a single time. The antigen it recognizes is unknown. Base qualities were left out, and no much larger clone turns up one base away. Points the paper makes about the study in general: After treatment with radiotherapy and ipilimumab, TCR clones that originated in tumors expanded in peripheral blood. Increased serum interferon-beta after radiation, together with early dynamic changes in blood T cell clones, were reported to be the strongest predictors of response.

The study evaluated CTLA-4 blockade (ipilimumab) given together with focal radiation therapy in patients who had chemo-refractory metastatic non-small-cell lung cancer. The library came from the immunoSEQ multiplex PCR assay. As stored in TCRdb, this immuneACCESS dataset retains in-frame rearrangements with V and J assigned. A fraction of the clones does not appear; measured against another copy, unresolved V genes explain less than half of the discrepancy, and the remainder lacks a known reason. This sample holds 15,000 to 20,000 clones; about 82% were observed only once. The ten top clones hold around 22% of the sample.

The sequence came from a human donor with non-small cell lung cancer whose response to radiotherapy plus ipilimumab could not be evaluated. Sequenced here: peripheral blood, sampled from a patient treated with radiotherapy plus ipilimumab. The receptor chain draws on TRBV29-1 and TRBJ2-1; TRBD2 matches 11 bases in the middle. The nucleotide sequence is given as TGCAGCGTTGAAGCCGAGGGACTAGCGGTCTACAATGAGCAGTTCTTC. Protein translation: CSVEAEGLAVYNEQFF.